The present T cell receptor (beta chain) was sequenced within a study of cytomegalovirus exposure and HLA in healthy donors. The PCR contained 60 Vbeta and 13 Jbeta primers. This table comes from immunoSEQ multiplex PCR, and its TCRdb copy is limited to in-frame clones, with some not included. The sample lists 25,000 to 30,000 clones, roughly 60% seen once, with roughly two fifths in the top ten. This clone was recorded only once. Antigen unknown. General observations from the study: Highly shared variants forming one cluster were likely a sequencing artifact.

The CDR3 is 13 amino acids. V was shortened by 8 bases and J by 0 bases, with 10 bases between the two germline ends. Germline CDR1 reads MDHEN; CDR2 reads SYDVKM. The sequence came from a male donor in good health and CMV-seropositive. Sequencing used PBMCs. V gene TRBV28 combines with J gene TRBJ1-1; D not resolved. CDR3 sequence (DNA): TGTGCCAGCTATAGGCGGGTGAACACTGAAGCTTTCTTT. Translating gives CASYRRVNTEAFF.